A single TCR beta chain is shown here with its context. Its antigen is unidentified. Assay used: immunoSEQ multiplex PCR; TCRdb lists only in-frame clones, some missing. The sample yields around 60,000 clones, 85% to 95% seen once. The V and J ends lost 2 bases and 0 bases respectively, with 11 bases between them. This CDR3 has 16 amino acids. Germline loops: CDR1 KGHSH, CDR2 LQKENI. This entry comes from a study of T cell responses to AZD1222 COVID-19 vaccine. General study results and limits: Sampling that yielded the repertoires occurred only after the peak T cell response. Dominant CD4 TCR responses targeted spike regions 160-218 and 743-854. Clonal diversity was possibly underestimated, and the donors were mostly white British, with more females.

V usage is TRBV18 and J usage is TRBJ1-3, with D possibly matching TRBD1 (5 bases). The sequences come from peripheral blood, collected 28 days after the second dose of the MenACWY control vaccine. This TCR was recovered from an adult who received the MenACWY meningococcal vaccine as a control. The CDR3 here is CASSPVDGASGNTIYF. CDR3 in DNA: TGTGCCAGCTCACCAGTCGACGGGGCCTCTGGAAACACCATATATTTT. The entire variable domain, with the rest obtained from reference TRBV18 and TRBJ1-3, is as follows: NAGVMQNPRHLVRRRGQEARLRCSPMKGHSHVYWYRQLPEEGLKFMVYLQKENIIDESGMPKERFSAEFPKEGPSILRIQQVVRGDSAAYFCASSPVDGASGNTIYFGEGSWLTVV.